The rows below give T cell receptor beta chains drawn from one sample of a study of blood T cell repertoires in COVID-19. Produced via immunoSEQ multiplex PCR; TCRdb's table is partial and in-frame only. Seen here are some 350,000 clones, around 83% observed once, and the top ten hold 2.5% to 3%. What was sequenced was peripheral blood. The receptors here all came from a man aged 30 to 45 with active or convalescent COVID-19. Both conserved end residues are part of each CDR3.

V	J	CDR3
TRBV29-1	TRBJ2-5	CSVDAGGETQYF
TRBV7-2	TRBJ2-1	CASSPDRRNEQFF
TRBV7-2	TRBJ2-3	CASSLGDRVYTDTQYF
TRBV5-4	TRBJ2-7	CASSRLANPSYEQYF
TRBV19	TRBJ1-2	CASSVTIRYGYTF
TRBV20-1	TRBJ2-3	CSASRAPQGETTDTQYF
TRBV9	TRBJ1-1	CASSDNPGRTEAFF
TRBV19	TRBJ1-2	CASSVPTGVLGYTF
TRBV30	TRBJ1-6	CAGRTGGGSPLHF
TRBV5-1	TRBJ1-1	CASSPWGRNTEAFF
TRBV7-2	TRBJ1-6	CASSLEGVGSPLHF
TRBV29-1	TRBJ2-7	CSVEAGGAYEQYF
TRBV15	TRBJ2-1	CATSKRLSGQNEQFF
TRBV4-3	TRBJ2-1	CASSRAGGIGNEQFF
TRBV7-9	TRBJ2-2	CASSLSNPGELFF
TRBV28	TRBJ2-1	CASSLQGSSYNEQFF
TRBV11-2	TRBJ2-5	CASSSLAGAQTQYF
TRBV14	TRBJ1-1	CASSSRGRAEAFF
TRBV10-2	TRBJ2-3	CASTPDRVLDTQYF
TRBV7-2	TRBJ1-2	CASSSGSYGYTF
TRBV5-1	TRBJ1-1	CASSSRQDKKGTEAFF
TRBV11-3	TRBJ2-2	CASSLERFANTGELFF
TRBV24-1	TRBJ2-5	CATSVMGGETQYF
TRBV27	TRBJ2-3	CASSLSRDTQYF
TRBV11-3	TRBJ2-1	CASSRPGTRRSYNEQFF
TRBV25-1	TRBJ1-1	CASRKGENTEAFF
TRBV29-1	TRBJ1-1	CSAVHRGRNTEAFF
TRBV11-3	TRBJ2-7	CASSGAWVSSYEQYF
TRBV7-6	TRBJ1-4	CASSNTGTGEKLFF
TRBV4-2	TRBJ2-7	CASSQVAGGAYEQYF
TRBV4-1	TRBJ1-2	CASSQDPEGVSGYTF
TRBV9	TRBJ1-6	CASSVGTGISGSPLHF
TRBV4-3	TRBJ2-5	CASSQDREGWETQYF
TRBV2	TRBJ1-1	CASSDGGLMNTEAFF
TRBV5-6	TRBJ1-4	CASSLVTQGQLFF
TRBV18	TRBJ2-1	CASSPDWTNAYNEQFF
TRBV5-5	TRBJ1-1	CASSLQGFQTEAFF
TRBV7-3	TRBJ2-1	CASSLAAGVTYNEQFF
TRBV4-3	TRBJ1-5	CASSLKGGPYPQMESNQPQHF
TRBV4-1	TRBJ1-2	CASSQVTNPYGYTF
TRBV6-2/TRBV6-3	TRBJ2-7	CASSYPAAEQYF
TRBV5-1	TRBJ2-5	CASSNFRGGLETQYF
TRBV7-9	TRBJ2-7	CASSRSYEQYF
TRBV11-2	TRBJ2-3	CASSLADRGRGPDTQYF
TRBV28	TRBJ1-5	CASSLWVDGQQPQHF
TRBV21-1	TRBJ1-2	CASSKGAGVENNYGYTF
TRBV4-1	TRBJ1-2	CASSQEGPWDYGYTF
TRBV24-1	TRBJ2-1	CATSGRDRGPGEQFF
TRBV11-2	TRBJ1-5	CASSLAGTGNNQPQHF
TRBV2	TRBJ2-1	CASRASGEQFF